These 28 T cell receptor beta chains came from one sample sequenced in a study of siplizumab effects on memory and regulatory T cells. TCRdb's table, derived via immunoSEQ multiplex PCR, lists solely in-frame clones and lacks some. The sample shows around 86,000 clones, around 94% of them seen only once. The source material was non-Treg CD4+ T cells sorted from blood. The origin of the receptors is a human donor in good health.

The CDR3 is CAARVGLNSPLHF. Here the CDR3 DNA reads TGTGCCGCCCGGGTTGGGCTCAATTCACCCCTCCACTTT. The genes are TRBV30 and TRBJ1-6; the D is unclear. This CDR3 has 13 amino acids. In germline, CDR1 is GTSNPN, CDR2 SVGIG (reference sequence). The ends were cut back, 8 bases at V and 7 bases at J, with 15 bases in the middle.

The CDR3 coding sequence is TGTGCCAGCAGTCCCAGGGCCCTACCCAATGAGCAGTTCTTC. Translation: CASSPRALPNEQFF. This chain connects TRBV6-5 to TRBJ2-1, with D tentatively TRBD1 (5 bases). Deletions cut 5 bases from V and 6 bases from J, with 14 bases between. There are 14 residues in the CDR3. Germline CDR1 reads MNHEY; CDR2 reads SVGAGI.

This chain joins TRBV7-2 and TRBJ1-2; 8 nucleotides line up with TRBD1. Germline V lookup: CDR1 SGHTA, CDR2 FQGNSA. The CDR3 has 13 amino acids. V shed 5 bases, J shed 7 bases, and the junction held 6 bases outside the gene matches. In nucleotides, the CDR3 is TGTGCCAGCAGCGACCGGACAGGGATTGGCTACACCTTC. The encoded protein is CASSDRTGIGYTF.

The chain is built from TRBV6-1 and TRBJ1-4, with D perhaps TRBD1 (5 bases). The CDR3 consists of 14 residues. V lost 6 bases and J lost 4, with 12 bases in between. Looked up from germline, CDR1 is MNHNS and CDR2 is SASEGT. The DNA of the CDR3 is TGTGCCAGCAGCGAACCGGGACTTAATGAAAAACTGTTTTTT. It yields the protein CASSEPGLNEKLFF.

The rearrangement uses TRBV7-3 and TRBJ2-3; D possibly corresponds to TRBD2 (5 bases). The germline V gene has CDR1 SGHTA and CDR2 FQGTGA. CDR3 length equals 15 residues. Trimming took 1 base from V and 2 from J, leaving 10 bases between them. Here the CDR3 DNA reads TGTGCCAGCAGCTTAAATTCGGGATTCACAGATACGCAGTATTTT. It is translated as CASSLNSGFTDTQYF.

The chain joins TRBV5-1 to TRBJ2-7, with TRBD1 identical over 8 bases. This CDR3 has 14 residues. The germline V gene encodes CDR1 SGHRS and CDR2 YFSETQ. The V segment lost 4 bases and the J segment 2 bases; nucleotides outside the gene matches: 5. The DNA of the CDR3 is TGCGCCAGCAGCCCCGGACAGGGTCCCTACGAGCAGTACTTC. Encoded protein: CASSPGQGPYEQYF.

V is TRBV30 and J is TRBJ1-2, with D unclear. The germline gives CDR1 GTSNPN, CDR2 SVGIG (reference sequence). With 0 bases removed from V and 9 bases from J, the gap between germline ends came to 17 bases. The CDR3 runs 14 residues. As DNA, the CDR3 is TGTGCCTGGAGTGTAGGTTTGTCAGGCGGTCGCTACACCTTC. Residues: CAWSVGLSGGRYTF.

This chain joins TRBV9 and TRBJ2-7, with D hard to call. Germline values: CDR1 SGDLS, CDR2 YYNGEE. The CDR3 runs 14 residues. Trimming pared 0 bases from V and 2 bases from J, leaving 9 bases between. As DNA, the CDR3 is TGTGCCAGCAGCGTAGCGGGCAACACCTACGAGCAGTACTTC. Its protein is CASSVAGNTYEQYF.

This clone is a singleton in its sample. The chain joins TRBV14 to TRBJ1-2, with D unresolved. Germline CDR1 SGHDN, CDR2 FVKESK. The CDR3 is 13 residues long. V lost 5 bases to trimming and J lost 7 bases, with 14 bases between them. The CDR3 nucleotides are TGTGCCAGCAGCGATCTACTCCGGGTTGGCTACACCTTC. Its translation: CASSDLLRVGYTF.

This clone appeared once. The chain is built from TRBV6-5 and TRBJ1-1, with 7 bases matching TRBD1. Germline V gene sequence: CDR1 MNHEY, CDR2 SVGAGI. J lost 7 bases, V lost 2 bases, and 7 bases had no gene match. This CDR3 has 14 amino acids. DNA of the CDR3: TGTGCCAGCAGTTACCCGGGACAGTCGAATGAAGCTTTCTTT. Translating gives CASSYPGQSNEAFF.

As DNA, the CDR3 is TGTGCCAGCAGTTATACTGCAACTAATGAAAAACTGTTTTTT. Translating it yields CASSYTATNEKLFF. The chain recombines TRBV6-5 with TRBJ1-4; D is unresolved. The CDR3 is made up of 14 amino acids. CDR1 MNHEY and CDR2 SVGAGI come from the germline V gene. V lost 3 bases, J lost 0 bases, and 5 bases lay in between.

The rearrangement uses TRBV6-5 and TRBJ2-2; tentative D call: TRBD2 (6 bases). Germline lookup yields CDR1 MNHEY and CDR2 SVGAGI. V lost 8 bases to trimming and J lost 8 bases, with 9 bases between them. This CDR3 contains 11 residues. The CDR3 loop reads CASGGRGELFF. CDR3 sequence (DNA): TGTGCCAGCGGGGGGAGGGGGGAGCTGTTTTTT.

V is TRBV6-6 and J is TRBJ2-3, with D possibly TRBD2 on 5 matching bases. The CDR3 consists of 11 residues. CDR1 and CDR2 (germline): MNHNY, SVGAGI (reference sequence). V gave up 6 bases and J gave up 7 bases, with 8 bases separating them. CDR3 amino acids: CASRRGNTQYF. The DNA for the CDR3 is TGTGCCAGCAGACGGGGTAATACGCAGTATTTT.

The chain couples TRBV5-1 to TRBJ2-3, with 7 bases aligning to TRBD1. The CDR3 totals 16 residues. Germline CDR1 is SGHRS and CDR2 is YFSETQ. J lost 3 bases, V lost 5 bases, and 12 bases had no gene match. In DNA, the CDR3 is TGCGCCAGCAGTTTGACAGGGAGTGGGAGAACAGATACGCAGTATTTT. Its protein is CASSLTGSGRTDTQYF.

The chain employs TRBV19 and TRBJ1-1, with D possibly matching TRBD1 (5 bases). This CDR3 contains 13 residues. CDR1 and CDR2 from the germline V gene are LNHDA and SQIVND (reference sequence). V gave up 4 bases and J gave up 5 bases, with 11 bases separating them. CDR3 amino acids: CASSRTQETEAFF. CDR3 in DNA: TGTGCCAGTAGTAGGACACAGGAGACTGAAGCTTTCTTT.

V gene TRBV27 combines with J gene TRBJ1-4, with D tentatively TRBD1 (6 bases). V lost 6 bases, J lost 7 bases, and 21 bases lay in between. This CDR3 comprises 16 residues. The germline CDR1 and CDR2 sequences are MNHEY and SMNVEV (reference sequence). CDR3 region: CASSPRGASRIEKLFF. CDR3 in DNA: TGTGCCAGCAGCCCAAGGGGGGCATCGAGGATTGAAAAACTGTTTTTT. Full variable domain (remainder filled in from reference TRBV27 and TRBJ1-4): EAQVTQNPRYLITVTGKKLTVTCSQNMNHEYMSWYRQDPGLGLRQIYYSMNVEVTDKGDVPEGYKVSRKEKRNFPLILESPSPNQTSLYFCASSPRGASRIEKLFFGSGTQLSVL.

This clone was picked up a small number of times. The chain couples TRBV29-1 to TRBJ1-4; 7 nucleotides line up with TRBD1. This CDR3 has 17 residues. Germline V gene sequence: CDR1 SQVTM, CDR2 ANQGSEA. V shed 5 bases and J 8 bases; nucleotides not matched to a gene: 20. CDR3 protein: CSVRARTTVQTGEKLFF. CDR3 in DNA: TGCAGCGTTAGAGCACGAACAACTGTACAGACAGGGGAAAAACTGTTTTTT.

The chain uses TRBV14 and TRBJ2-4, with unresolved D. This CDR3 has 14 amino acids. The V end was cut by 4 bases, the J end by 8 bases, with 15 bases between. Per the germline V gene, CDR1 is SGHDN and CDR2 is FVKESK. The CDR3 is CASSLVGSEDIQYF. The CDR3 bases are TGTGCCAGCAGCCTTGTGGGGTCAGAGGACATTCAGTACTTC.

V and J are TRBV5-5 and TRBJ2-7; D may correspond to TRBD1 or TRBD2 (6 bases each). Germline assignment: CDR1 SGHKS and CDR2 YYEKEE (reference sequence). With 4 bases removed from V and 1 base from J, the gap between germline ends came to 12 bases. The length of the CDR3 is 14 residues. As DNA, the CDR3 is TGTGCCAGCAGCGCGGGACACTTGTCCTACGAGCAGTACTTC. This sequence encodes CASSAGHLSYEQYF. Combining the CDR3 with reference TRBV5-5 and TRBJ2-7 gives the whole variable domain DAGVTQSPTHLIKTRGQQVTLRCSPISGHKSVSWYQQVLGQGPQFIFQYYEKEERGRGNFPDRFSARQFPNYSSELNVNALLLGDSALYLCASSAGHLSYEQYFGPGTRLTVT.

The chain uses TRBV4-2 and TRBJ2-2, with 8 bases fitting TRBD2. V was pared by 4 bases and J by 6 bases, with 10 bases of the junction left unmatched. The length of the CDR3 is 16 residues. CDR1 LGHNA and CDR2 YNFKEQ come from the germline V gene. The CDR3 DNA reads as TGTGCCAGCAGCCTAAACCCCGGACTAGCCCCCGGGGAGCTGTTTTTT. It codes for CASSLNPGLAPGELFF.

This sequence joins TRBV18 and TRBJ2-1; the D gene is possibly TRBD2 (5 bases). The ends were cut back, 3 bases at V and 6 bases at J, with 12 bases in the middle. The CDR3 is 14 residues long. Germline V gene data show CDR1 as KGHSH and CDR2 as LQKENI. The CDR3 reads CASSPPLGSNEQFF. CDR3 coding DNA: TGTGCCAGCTCACCGCCCCTGGGGAGCAATGAGCAGTTCTTC.

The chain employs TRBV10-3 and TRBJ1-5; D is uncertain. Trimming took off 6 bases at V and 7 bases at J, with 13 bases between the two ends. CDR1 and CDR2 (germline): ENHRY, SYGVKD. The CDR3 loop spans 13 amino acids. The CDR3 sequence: CAISPGAPQPQHF. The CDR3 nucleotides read TGTGCCATCAGCCCCGGAGCGCCCCAGCCCCAGCATTTT.

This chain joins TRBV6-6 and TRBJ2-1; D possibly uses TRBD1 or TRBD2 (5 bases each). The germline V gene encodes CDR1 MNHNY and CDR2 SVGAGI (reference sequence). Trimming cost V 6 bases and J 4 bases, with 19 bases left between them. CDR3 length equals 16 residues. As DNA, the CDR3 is TGTGCCAGCAGGTACGGGGCCCGGCAGGTTTACAATGAGCAGTTCTTC. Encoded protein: CASRYGARQVYNEQFF.

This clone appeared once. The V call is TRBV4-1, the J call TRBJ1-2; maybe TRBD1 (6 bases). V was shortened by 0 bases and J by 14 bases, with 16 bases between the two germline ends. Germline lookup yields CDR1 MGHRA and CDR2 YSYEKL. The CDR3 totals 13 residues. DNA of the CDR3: TGCGCCAGCAGCCAAGATGATTTAGCGGGACATACCTTC. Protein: CASSQDDLAGHTF.

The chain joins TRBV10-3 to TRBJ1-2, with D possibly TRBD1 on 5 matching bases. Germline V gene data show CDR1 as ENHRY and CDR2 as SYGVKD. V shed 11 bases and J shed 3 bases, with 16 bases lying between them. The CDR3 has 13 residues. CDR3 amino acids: CAAQGGTDYGYTF. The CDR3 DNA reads TGTGCCGCTCAAGGAGGGACGGACTATGGCTACACCTTC.

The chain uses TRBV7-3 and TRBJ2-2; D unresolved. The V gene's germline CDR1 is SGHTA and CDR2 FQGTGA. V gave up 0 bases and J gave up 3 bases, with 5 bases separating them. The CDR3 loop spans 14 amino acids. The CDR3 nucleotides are TGTGCCAGCAGCTTAACGAGAGACACCGGGGAGCTGTTTTTT. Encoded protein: CASSLTRDTGELFF.

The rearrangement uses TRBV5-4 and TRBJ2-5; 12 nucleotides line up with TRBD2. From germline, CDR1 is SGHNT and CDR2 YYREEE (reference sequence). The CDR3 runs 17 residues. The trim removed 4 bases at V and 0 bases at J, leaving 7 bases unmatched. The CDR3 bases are TGTGCCAGCAGCCAAGATCGACTAGCGGGAGACCAAGAGACCCAGTACTTC. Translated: CASSQDRLAGDQETQYF.

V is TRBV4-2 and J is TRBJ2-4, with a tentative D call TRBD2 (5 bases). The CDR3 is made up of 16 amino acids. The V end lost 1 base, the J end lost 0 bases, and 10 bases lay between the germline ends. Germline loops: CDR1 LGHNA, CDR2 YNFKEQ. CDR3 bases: TGTGCCAGCAGCCAAGGGGAGAGGTTAGCCAAAAACATTCAGTACTTC. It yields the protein CASSQGERLAKNIQYF.